The 2 T cell receptor beta chains listed next were all sequenced from one sample in a study of cytomegalovirus exposure and HLA in healthy donors. Researchers ran the PCR with 60 Vbeta and 13 Jbeta primers. The table came from immunoSEQ multiplex PCR; TCRdb's copy has only in-frame clones and leaves some out. The sample shows some 57,000 clones, about two thirds of them seen only once. Sequencing was carried out using PBMCs. Source of these receptors: a woman in her sixties or seventies in good health and CMV-seropositive.

This clone was counted only a few times. The chain carries TRBV4-3 and TRBJ2-2; 9 bases map to TRBD2. V shed 0 bases and J 1 base; nucleotides not matched to a gene: 6. The germline gives CDR1 LGHNA, CDR2 YSLEER. The length of the CDR3 is 18 residues. CDR3 nucleotide sequence: TGCGCCAGCAGCCAAGATGGGCCTAGCGGGGTGAACACCGGGGAGCTGTTTTTT. Translation gives CASSQDGPSGVNTGELFF.

The rearrangement links TRBV6-4 to TRBJ1-2; TRBD1 aligns across 12 bases. Trimming cost V 4 bases and J 5 bases; bases outside gene matches: 11. This CDR3 region has 17 residues. From germline, CDR1 is MRHNA and CDR2 SNTAGT. CDR3 amino acids: CASSGRDRGRRTYGYTF. The DNA for the CDR3 is TGTGCCAGCAGTGGCCGGGACAGGGGGCGCCGAACTTATGGCTACACCTTC.